The rows below give T cell receptor beta chains drawn from one sample of a study of blood T cell repertoires in COVID-19. The protocol was immunoSEQ multiplex PCR, while the TCRdb copy is restricted to in-frame clones and leaves out a portion. The sample records about 130,000 clones, under 85% being singletons. The sample taken for sequencing was peripheral blood. These receptors were obtained from a man between 40 and 49 years old with active or convalescent COVID-19. Both conserved end residues are part of each CDR3. Each record gives: clone size, J gene, V gene, D gene, CDR3 DNA, CDR3 protein. A D gene is named only where the DNA matches it firmly. Some rows mark clone size as missing; the rest say once, few, many or name a class of expanded clone.

clone size: -
J gene: TRBJ1-2
V gene: TRBV29-1
D gene: -
CDR3 DNA: TGCAGCGTGGGGGGCGGGGGGCCCCATGGCTACACCTTC
CDR3 protein: CSVGGGGPHGYTF

clone size: -
J gene: TRBJ2-1
V gene: TRBV4-1
D gene: -
CDR3 DNA: TGCGCCAGCAGCCAAGAAGTATCCCTCACTTTCAATGAGCAGTTCTTC
CDR3 protein: CASSQEVSLTFNEQFF

clone size: -
J gene: TRBJ1-5
V gene: TRBV4-3
D gene: -
CDR3 DNA: TGCGCCAGCAGCCTCAACCGGGGGAATCAGCCCCAGCATTTT
CDR3 protein: CASSLNRGNQPQHF

clone size: -
J gene: TRBJ1-2
V gene: TRBV6-5
D gene: -
CDR3 DNA: TGTGCCATCCCGCGGGGAGCTGGCTATGGCTACACCTTC
CDR3 protein: CAIPRGAGYGYTF

clone size: -
J gene: TRBJ2-7
V gene: TRBV13
D gene: TRBD1
CDR3 DNA: TGTGCCAGCAGCTTTTATTCCGGGACAGGGGTAGGCGAGCAGTACTTC
CDR3 protein: CASSFYSGTGVGEQYF

clone size: -
J gene: TRBJ2-5
V gene: TRBV4-1
D gene: TRBD2
CDR3 DNA: TGCGCCAGCAGCCACCTCCGACTAGCGGGGCTGGAGACCCAGTACTTC
CDR3 protein: CASSHLRLAGLETQYF

clone size: few
J gene: TRBJ2-2
V gene: TRBV2
D gene: -
CDR3 DNA: TGTGCCAGCAGTGAGCGCGGGTACACCGGGGAGCTGTTTTTT
CDR3 protein: CASSERGYTGELFF

clone size: -
J gene: TRBJ1-5
V gene: TRBV19
D gene: -
CDR3 DNA: TGTGCCAGTAGGATGCGGGGAGAGAGCAATCAGCCCCAGCATTTT
CDR3 protein: CASRMRGESNQPQHF

clone size: -
J gene: TRBJ2-7
V gene: TRBV3-1/TRBV3-2
D gene: -
CDR3 DNA: TGTGCCAGCAGACGCGGGACAGAAGCCTCCTACGAGCAGTACTTC
CDR3 protein: CASRRGTEASYEQYF

clone size: -
J gene: TRBJ2-1
V gene: TRBV3-1/TRBV3-2
D gene: -
CDR3 DNA: TGTGCCAGCAGCCAAGCGGTGCCCTACAATGAGCAGTTCTTC
CDR3 protein: CASSQAVPYNEQFF

clone size: once
J gene: TRBJ2-7
V gene: TRBV7-2
D gene: TRBD2
CDR3 DNA: TGTGCCAGCAGCCCTAGCGGGGGGAGGGACGAGCAGTACTTC
CDR3 protein: CASSPSGGRDEQYF

clone size: -
J gene: TRBJ2-2
V gene: TRBV19
D gene: -
CDR3 DNA: TGTGCCAGTACCCAAGGTGGACAGTTCACCGGGGAGCTGTTTTTT
CDR3 protein: CASTQGGQFTGELFF

clone size: -
J gene: TRBJ2-7
V gene: TRBV11-1
D gene: -
CDR3 DNA: TGTGCCAGCAGCTTGCCCCGGGACACCCTTTACGAGCAGTACTTC
CDR3 protein: CASSLPRDTLYEQYF

clone size: -
J gene: TRBJ2-6
V gene: TRBV29-1
D gene: -
CDR3 DNA: TGCAGCGTTGAACGCGGGGCTGCTGGGGCCAACGTCCTGACTTTC
CDR3 protein: CSVERGAAGANVLTF

clone size: -
J gene: TRBJ1-1
V gene: TRBV20-1
D gene: -
CDR3 DNA: TGCAGTGCTAGTCGGTCCCGGACGGGGGCTTTCTTT
CDR3 protein: CSASRSRTGAFF

clone size: -
J gene: TRBJ2-5
V gene: TRBV5-1
D gene: -
CDR3 DNA: TGCGCCAGCAGCTACAGGGACCCGAGGGTGGAGACCCAGTACTTC
CDR3 protein: CASSYRDPRVETQYF

clone size: -
J gene: TRBJ2-7
V gene: TRBV18
D gene: -
CDR3 DNA: TGTGCCAGCTCCTCCAACGGGGGCTACGAGCAGTACTTC
CDR3 protein: CASSSNGGYEQYF

clone size: -
J gene: TRBJ2-7
V gene: TRBV18
D gene: TRBD1
CDR3 DNA: TGTGCCAGCTCACCAAGACAGGGCCTCTCCTACGAGCAGTACTTC
CDR3 protein: CASSPRQGLSYEQYF

clone size: -
J gene: TRBJ1-1
V gene: TRBV7-9
D gene: TRBD1
CDR3 DNA: TGTGCCAGCAGCCATGGACAGGCAGAAGCTTTCTTT
CDR3 protein: CASSHGQAEAFF

clone size: -
J gene: TRBJ1-1
V gene: TRBV5-1
D gene: -
CDR3 DNA: TGCGCCAGCAGCTTGGCCAACAGGGAGAACACTGAAGCTTTCTTT
CDR3 protein: CASSLANRENTEAFF

clone size: -
J gene: TRBJ2-5
V gene: TRBV5-1
D gene: TRBD2
CDR3 DNA: TGCGCCAGCAGCCCCTCCGTTATCGGGGGGCAAGAGACCCAGTACTTC
CDR3 protein: CASSPSVIGGQETQYF

clone size: -
J gene: TRBJ2-3
V gene: TRBV3-1/TRBV3-2
D gene: TRBD2
CDR3 DNA: TGTGCCAGCAGCCAAACTAGCGGGGGCGCAGATACGCAGTATTTT
CDR3 protein: CASSQTSGGADTQYF

clone size: -
J gene: TRBJ1-4
V gene: TRBV10-3
D gene: -
CDR3 DNA: TGTGCCATCAGTGAGTCGAGTGGGGCAGATGAAAAACTGTTTTTT
CDR3 protein: CAISESSGADEKLFF

clone size: -
J gene: TRBJ1-6
V gene: TRBV13
D gene: TRBD1
CDR3 DNA: TGTGCCAGCAGCTTAGGGACAGGGGCCAATAATTCACCCCTCCACTTT
CDR3 protein: CASSLGTGANNSPLHF

clone size: once
J gene: TRBJ1-6
V gene: TRBV6-5
D gene: -
CDR3 DNA: TGTGCCAGCAGTTCCACTCGATCGAATTCACCCCTCCACTTT
CDR3 protein: CASSSTRSNSPLHF

clone size: -
J gene: TRBJ1-3
V gene: TRBV7-2
D gene: -
CDR3 DNA: TGTGCCAGCAGCTTTGGGCCCCTTAGCTCTGGAAACACCATATATTTT
CDR3 protein: CASSFGPLSSGNTIYF

clone size: once
J gene: TRBJ2-7
V gene: TRBV12-3/TRBV12-4
D gene: TRBD2
CDR3 DNA: TGTGCCAGCAGGGGACTAACATCCTACGAGCAGTACTTC
CDR3 protein: CASRGLTSYEQYF

clone size: -
J gene: TRBJ1-2
V gene: TRBV4-3
D gene: TRBD1
CDR3 DNA: TGCGCCAGCAGCCGGGTCCCGGGACAGAGCTGGGATGGCTACACCTTC
CDR3 protein: CASSRVPGQSWDGYTF

clone size: -
J gene: TRBJ1-1
V gene: TRBV30
D gene: TRBD1
CDR3 DNA: TGTGCCTGGAGACGCGCAGGGACAGGGGTCACTGAAGCTTTCTTT
CDR3 protein: CAWRRAGTGVTEAFF

clone size: -
J gene: TRBJ1-5
V gene: TRBV24-1
D gene: -
CDR3 DNA: TGTGCCACCAGTGATAGGGGAAATCAGCCCCAGCATTTT
CDR3 protein: CATSDRGNQPQHF

clone size: once
J gene: TRBJ2-5
V gene: TRBV3-1/TRBV3-2
D gene: -
CDR3 DNA: TGTGCCAGCAGTCAAAACCCCAGGGGCCTACAAGAGACCCAGTACTTC
CDR3 protein: CASSQNPRGLQETQYF

clone size: -
J gene: TRBJ2-2
V gene: TRBV9
D gene: TRBD1
CDR3 DNA: TGTGCCAGCAGGGGACAGACGAACACCGGGGAGCTGTTTTTT
CDR3 protein: CASRGQTNTGELFF

clone size: -
J gene: TRBJ2-5
V gene: TRBV5-1
D gene: TRBD2
CDR3 DNA: TGCGCCAGCAGCTACGAGCGGGGGGGCGAGACCCAGTACTTC
CDR3 protein: CASSYERGGETQYF

clone size: -
J gene: TRBJ2-5
V gene: TRBV5-4
D gene: TRBD2
CDR3 DNA: TGTGCCAGCAGCTTGGGTTCTTGGACTAGCGGGGGGCAAGAGACCCAGTACTTC
CDR3 protein: CASSLGSWTSGGQETQYF

clone size: -
J gene: TRBJ2-3
V gene: TRBV6-6
D gene: -
CDR3 DNA: TGTGCCAGCAGTTACTCTTTGAGAGCAGATACGCAGTATTTT
CDR3 protein: CASSYSLRADTQYF

clone size: -
J gene: TRBJ2-5
V gene: TRBV7-9
D gene: -
CDR3 DNA: TGTGCCAGCTCCCTGTTTTCCGGGGTGGAGACCCAGTACTTC
CDR3 protein: CASSLFSGVETQYF

clone size: -
J gene: TRBJ2-1
V gene: TRBV3-1/TRBV3-2
D gene: -
CDR3 DNA: TGTGCCAGCAGCCAAGTATATGAGCAGTTCTTC
CDR3 protein: CASSQVYEQFF

clone size: -
J gene: TRBJ1-2
V gene: TRBV30
D gene: TRBD1
CDR3 DNA: TGTGCCTGGAGGCAGGGGGACTATGGCTACACCTTC
CDR3 protein: CAWRQGDYGYTF

clone size: -
J gene: TRBJ1-2
V gene: TRBV18
D gene: -
CDR3 DNA: TGTGCCAGCTCACCACCGACACGTCCTCCGGCTGGCTACACCTTC
CDR3 protein: CASSPPTRPPAGYTF

clone size: -
J gene: TRBJ2-7
V gene: TRBV6-6
D gene: TRBD2
CDR3 DNA: TGTGCCAGCAGTTCGGGACTAGCGGGGAGCCACGAGCAGTACTTC
CDR3 protein: CASSSGLAGSHEQYF

clone size: -
J gene: TRBJ1-1
V gene: TRBV6-5
D gene: -
CDR3 DNA: TGTGCCAGCAGTTATAGCTGGAGGGGTCGTACTGAAGCTTTCTTT
CDR3 protein: CASSYSWRGRTEAFF

clone size: -
J gene: TRBJ1-5
V gene: TRBV10-2
D gene: -
CDR3 DNA: TGCGCCACCGAACAGGGCCAGCCCCAGCATTTT
CDR3 protein: CATEQGQPQHF

clone size: few
J gene: TRBJ2-3
V gene: TRBV4-2
D gene: TRBD2
CDR3 DNA: TGTGCCAGCAGCCAAGACCTAGCGGGGGGGACTAGCACAGATACGCAGTATTTT
CDR3 protein: CASSQDLAGGTSTDTQYF

clone size: -
J gene: TRBJ2-1
V gene: TRBV24-1
D gene: -
CDR3 DNA: TGTGCCACCTCCGGCGACAATCCGAATGAGCAGTTCTTC
CDR3 protein: CATSGDNPNEQFF

clone size: -
J gene: TRBJ1-5
V gene: TRBV7-6
D gene: TRBD1
CDR3 DNA: TGTGCCAGCAGCTTAGGACAGGGAAGCAATCAGTCCCAGCATTTT
CDR3 protein: CASSLGQGSNQSQHF

clone size: -
J gene: TRBJ2-7
V gene: TRBV27
D gene: TRBD1
CDR3 DNA: TGTGCCAGCCGGAGACAGGGGCCAACCTACGAGCAGTACTTC
CDR3 protein: CASRRQGPTYEQYF

clone size: -
J gene: TRBJ2-3
V gene: TRBV15
D gene: -
CDR3 DNA: TGTGCCACCACCCAGGGGCTTACTAGCACAGATACGCAGTATTTT
CDR3 protein: CATTQGLTSTDTQYF

clone size: -
J gene: TRBJ2-7
V gene: TRBV11-2
D gene: -
CDR3 DNA: TGTGCCAGCAGCTGGGGAGGAAGAGAGTACGAGCAGTACTTC
CDR3 protein: CASSWGGREYEQYF

clone size: -
J gene: TRBJ1-2
V gene: TRBV30
D gene: TRBD1
CDR3 DNA: TGTGCCTGGCGGGACAGGGGGCTTTCCTTC
CDR3 protein: CAWRDRGLSF

clone size: -
J gene: TRBJ2-7
V gene: TRBV6-5
D gene: -
CDR3 DNA: TGTGCCAGCAGGGGAGCCTACGAGCAGTACTTC
CDR3 protein: CASRGAYEQYF

clone size: -
J gene: TRBJ2-6
V gene: TRBV14
D gene: TRBD2
CDR3 DNA: TGTGCCAGCTCTACAGCGGGGGAGCCTGGGGCCAACGTCCTGACTTTC
CDR3 protein: CASSTAGEPGANVLTF

clone size: -
J gene: TRBJ1-1
V gene: TRBV18
D gene: TRBD1
CDR3 DNA: TGTGCCAGCTCACCACGGTCAGGGGGCAGTGGGGGCACTGAAGCTTTCTTT
CDR3 protein: CASSPRSGGSGGTEAFF

clone size: -
J gene: TRBJ2-2
V gene: TRBV19
D gene: -
CDR3 DNA: TGTGCCAGTACAATGAGGACAAAGGGCGGGGAGCTGTTTTTT
CDR3 protein: CASTMRTKGGELFF